A selection of T cell receptor beta chains follows, all from one sample in a study of CD8 T cells in Susac syndrome. TCRdb redid the calling of the immunoSEQ multiplex PCR reads with MiXCR, one entry per CDR3 protein. The sample includes 200,000 to 250,000 distinct CDR3 sequences, 95% of them seen just once. Sample: CD4+ T cells from PBMCs. These TCRs come from a human donor with multiple sclerosis. Each CDR3 is given with its conserved first and last residue. Fields, in order: clone size, D gene, CDR3 length, J gene, V gene, CDR3 DNA, CDR3 protein. The D gene is left open where the match is weak. Clone size is shown for a subset of rows, as once, few, many or a class of expanded clone.

>NA|TRBD1|14|TRBJ1-2|TRBV20-1
TGCAGTGCTCAACGAGCTCAGGGGGAGTGGGGCTACACCTTC
CSAQRAQGEWGYTF
>NA|NA|15|TRBJ2-7|TRBV3-1
TGTGCCAGCAGCCCTCAGGGCGACAGTAGCCTCGAGCAGTACTTC
CASSPQGDSSLEQYF
>NA|NA|16|TRBJ1-4|TRBV3-1
TGTGCCAGCAGCCGTCGACAGCAGTCAACTAATGAAAAACTGTTTTTT
CASSRRQQSTNEKLFF
>few|NA|11|TRBJ2-5|TRBV11-2
TGTGCCAGCAGTTCTGCGGAGACCCAGTACTTC
CASSSAETQYF
>NA|NA|15|TRBJ1-2|TRBV20-1
TGCAGTGCCATAACCCGGACAGCTTTTGGCTATGGCTACACCTTC
CSAITRTAFGYGYTF
>NA|NA|15|TRBJ2-6|TRBV5-1
TGCGCCAGCAGCGATCTTAGGTCTGGGGCCAACGTCCTGACTTTC
CASSDLRSGANVLTF
>NA|TRBD2|18|TRBJ2-2|TRBV9
TGTGCCAGCAGCGTAGCCTCCGGGACTAGCAGTTACACCGGGGAGCTGTTTTTT
CASSVASGTSSYTGELFF
>NA|TRBD1|14|TRBJ1-1|TRBV28
TGTGCCAGCAGTACAGGGGGGAAGAACACTGAAGCTTTCTTT
CASSTGGKNTEAFF
>NA|NA|14|TRBJ1-2|TRBV18
TGTGCCAGCTCCCCAAGCGGGGAAACCTATGGCTACACCTTC
CASSPSGETYGYTF
>NA|NA|15|TRBJ2-7|TRBV25-1
TGTGCCAGCAGTGGGCGAGATGGGTTCTCCTACGAGCAGTACTTC
CASSGRDGFSYEQYF
>NA|NA|17|TRBJ2-2|TRBV28
TGTGCCAGCTCCCATAACGCCCTGGCCACACCTCTCGGGGAGCTGTTTTTT
CASSHNALATPLGELFF
>NA|NA|13|TRBJ2-5|TRBV20-1
TGCAGTCCTTTGCGGGACGTCCAAGAGACCCAGTACTTC
CSPLRDVQETQYF
>NA|TRBD2|15|TRBJ2-1|TRBV12-3/TRBV12-4
TGTGCCAGCAGCTCCGGACTAGCGGGAGGGAATGAGCAGTTCTTC
CASSSGLAGGNEQFF
>NA|TRBD1|14|TRBJ1-2|TRBV28
TGTGCCAGCAGTTGGGGACAGGGGGCCTATGGCTACACCTTC
CASSWGQGAYGYTF
>NA|TRBD1|14|TRBJ2-7|TRBV7-8
TGTGCCAGCAGTCATAGGACAGGGATCTACGAGCAGTACTTC
CASSHRTGIYEQYF
>NA|NA|9|TRBJ2-7|TRBV3-1
TGTGCCAGCAGCCCCCGGTTGGACTTC
CASSPRLDF
>NA|NA|15|TRBJ2-3|TRBV30
TGTGCCTGGAGTGGGACAACAGGATTCACAGATACGCAGTATTTT
CAWSGTTGFTDTQYF
>NA|NA|13|TRBJ2-7|TRBV29-1
TGCAGCGTGGACTCGGACAGCTCCTACGAGCAGTACTTC
CSVDSDSSYEQYF
>NA|NA|12|TRBJ2-1|TRBV3-1
TGTGCCAGCAGCCAACCCCCGGGGCCTGAGTTCTTC
CASSQPPGPEFF
>NA|NA|14|TRBJ1-2|TRBV29-1
TGCAGCGTTGTGGGCCGGGACGGCAATTATGGCTACACCTTC
CSVVGRDGNYGYTF
>NA|NA|12|TRBJ2-3|TRBV28
TGTGCCAGCAGTAATTCAGCCGATACGCAGTATTTT
CASSNSADTQYF
>NA|NA|12|TRBJ1-1|TRBV2
TGTGCCAGCAGTGAGGGAGACACTGAAGCTTTCTTT
CASSEGDTEAFF
>NA|NA|14|TRBJ1-1|TRBV3-1
TGTGCCAGCAGCCAAGCAGGGACCCTGTCCGAAGCTTTCTTT
CASSQAGTLSEAFF
>NA|NA|13|TRBJ1-2|TRBV27
TGTGCCAGCAGATCGACGGGAAACTATGGCTACACCTTC
CASRSTGNYGYTF
>NA|NA|14|TRBJ2-1|TRBV29-1
TGCAGCGCCCGGGGGTGGCGTCAGCTTCAGGAGCAGTTCTTC
CSARGWRQLQEQFF
>NA|NA|14|TRBJ1-1|TRBV5-1
TGCGCCAGCAGCTTGTCCACAGCCAACACTGAAGCTTTCTTT
CASSLSTANTEAFF
>NA|NA|15|TRBJ1-2|TRBV5-1
TGCGCCAGCAGCTTCGAGGGCAGCCCCGCGGATGGCTACACCTTC
CASSFEGSPADGYTF
>NA|NA|16|TRBJ2-1|TRBV20-1
TGCAGTGCTTCATTCATTTCATGGGGAGATTACAATGAGCAGTTCTTC
CSASFISWGDYNEQFF
>NA|TRBD2|15|TRBJ2-1|TRBV5-1
TGCGCCTGCCGACCGGGACTAGCGGTATACAATGAGCAGTTCTTC
CACRPGLAVYNEQFF
>NA|TRBD1|15|TRBJ2-7|TRBV6-1
TGTGCCAGCAGTGAATCGGGACAGGGGTCCTACGAGCAGTACTTC
CASSESGQGSYEQYF
>NA|TRBD1|16|TRBJ1-2|TRBV4-1
TGCGCCAGCAGCCAACCCGGGACAGGGGGAAACTATGGCTACACCTTC
CASSQPGTGGNYGYTF
>NA|NA|14|TRBJ2-3|TRBV12-3/TRBV12-4
TGTGCCAGCAGTTTAATCTCCAGGGCCGTTACGCAGTATTTT
CASSLISRAVTQYF
>NA|NA|13|TRBJ1-4|TRBV29-1
TGCAGCGTCGGTCCCCGCTTGGGGGAAAAACTGTTTTTT
CSVGPRLGEKLFF
>NA|NA|15|TRBJ2-1|TRBV19
TGTGCCAGTGCCCCTCCGGGGAGCTCCTACAATGAGCAGTTCTTC
CASAPPGSSYNEQFF
>NA|TRBD1|16|TRBJ2-5|TRBV5-6
TGTGCCAGCAGCTACCCAGGGGACAGAAACCAAGAGACCCAGTACTTC
CASSYPGDRNQETQYF
>NA|NA|17|TRBJ2-4|TRBV4-1
TGCGCCAGCAGCCAACCCTGGGCCCTTACAGCCAAAAACATTCAGTACTTC
CASSQPWALTAKNIQYF
>NA|TRBD1|14|TRBJ1-1|TRBV19
TGTGCCAGTAGTAAAGGGGGCGTTCGAACTGAAGCTTTCTTT
CASSKGGVRTEAFF
>NA|NA|14|TRBJ2-2|TRBV5-1
TGCGCCAGCAGCCCCCTTGGGACCACCGGGGAGCTGTTTTTT
CASSPLGTTGELFF
>NA|TRBD1|12|TRBJ2-1|TRBV2
TGTGCCACGACAGGGGATAGCGATGAGCAGTTCTTC
CATTGDSDEQFF
>NA|NA|11|TRBJ1-3|TRBV30
TGTGCCTGGGGGCTTCGTCACACCATATATTTT
CAWGLRHTIYF
>NA|NA|15|TRBJ2-3|TRBV9
TGTGCCAGCAGCGTAGAACTGGAGAATCCAGATACGCAGTATTTT
CASSVELENPDTQYF
>NA|NA|14|TRBJ2-1|TRBV1
TGCACCAGCCCTAGGTTGAGGGTTGACAATGAGCAGTTCTTC
CTSPRLRVDNEQFF
>NA|NA|11|TRBJ1-2|TRBV29-1
TGCAGCGTTGGGGGGGACCAGGGCTACACCTTC
CSVGGDQGYTF
>NA|TRBD1|14|TRBJ1-2|TRBV3-1
TGTGCCAGCAGCCCGCGGACAGGCGTCTATGGCTACACCTTC
CASSPRTGVYGYTF
>many|NA|11|TRBJ2-5|TRBV7-2
TGTGCCAGCAGCCTCCAAGAGACCCAGTACTTC
CASSLQETQYF
>NA|TRBD1|19|TRBJ2-3|TRBV7-2
TGTGCCAGCAGCATCTTCGGACAGGGGGCGCAGGGATCCACAGATACGCAGTATTTT
CASSIFGQGAQGSTDTQYF
>NA|TRBD2|15|TRBJ2-7|TRBV12-3/TRBV12-4
TGTGCCAGCAGCCCAAGCGGGAGGGGATCCTACGAGCAGTACTTC
CASSPSGRGSYEQYF
>NA|NA|12|TRBJ2-5|TRBV5-1
TGCGCCAGCAGCTCTGACAGTAGGGCCCAGTACTTC
CASSSDSRAQYF
>NA|NA|10|TRBJ2-1|TRBV20-1
TGCAGTGCGGTACTAGTTGAGCAGTTCTTC
CSAVLVEQFF
>once|NA|12|TRBJ2-4|TRBV20-1
TGCAGTGCTAGCATAACAGAGGCCATTCAGTACTTC
CSASITEAIQYF